This TCR beta chain was identified in a study of shared clonotypes between healthy human individuals. Sequenced by immunoSEQ multiplex PCR; TCRdb stores in-frame clones only, minus some. Seen here are over a million clones, more than 95% observed once, and the top ten hold roughly 1.2%. A note on this clone: This same CDR3 is encoded by further DNA sequences in the sample.

Sample: naive CD4+ T cells sorted from blood. Subset given: CD45RA+ positively selected. The source is a man aged 30 to 39 in good health.

The CDR3 is CASSLDASGANVLTF. For the CDR3, the DNA is TGCGCCAGCAGCTTGGATGCCTCTGGGGCCAACGTCCTGACTTTC. The rearrangement uses TRBV5-1 and TRBJ2-6; D is ambiguous. CDR1 and CDR2 from the germline V gene are SGHRS and YFSETQ. Between the trimmed V and J ends, which lost 0 bases and 0 bases, there was a span of 4 bases. The CDR3 has 15 amino acids.